The rows below give T cell receptor beta chains drawn from one sample of a study of CD4 T cells in relation to SARS-CoV-2 and coronaviruses. Method: immunoSEQ multiplex PCR; TCRdb's copy keeps in-frame clones and lacks some. This table holds about 24,000 clones, 65% to 80% found once. These TCRs are of unknown antigen specificity. The source material was CD4+ T cells from PBMCs, cultured in vitro. The origin of the receptors is a human donor in good health. Both conserved end residues are part of each CDR3. Fields, in order: clone size, J gene, V gene, D gene, CDR3 DNA, CDR3 protein. A D gene is named only where the DNA matches it firmly. Clone size, where shown, is once, few, many, or a class for clones that have expanded.

NA,TRBJ2-7,TRBV24-1,NA,TGTGCCACCAGTGACCCCCCTACCACGGGGAGCAACGAGCAGTACTTC,CATSDPPTTGSNEQYF
NA,TRBJ2-5,TRBV24-1,NA,TGTGCCACCAGTGATCGGGACACAGAGACCCAGTACTTC,CATSDRDTETQYF
NA,TRBJ1-6,TRBV15,TRBD1,TGTGCCACCAGCAAGAGGGACAGCGGATACCGGGGTTCACCCCTCCACTTT,CATSKRDSGYRGSPLHF
NA,TRBJ1-5,TRBV30,NA,TGTGCCTGGAGTGTAGGTAGTGGACTGGTGAATCAGCCCCAGCATTTT,CAWSVGSGLVNQPQHF
NA,TRBJ2-5,TRBV9,TRBD2,TGTGCCAGCAGCGTAGCCGGGACTAGTGGAGAGACCCAGTACTTC,CASSVAGTSGETQYF
NA,TRBJ2-7,TRBV6-1,TRBD2,TGTGCCAGCAGTGGCCCCCGACTAGCGGAACACTACGAGCAGTACTTC,CASSGPRLAEHYEQYF
NA,TRBJ1-1,TRBV2,NA,TGTGCCAGCAGTGAAAGAGGACCGGGACTGCCGAACACTGAAGCTTTCTTT,CASSERGPGLPNTEAFF
NA,TRBJ2-3,TRBV10-2,TRBD2,TGCGCCAGCAGGGACCCTAGCGGGAGTAAAGATACGCAGTATTTT,CASRDPSGSKDTQYF
NA,TRBJ1-6,TRBV7-3,TRBD1,TGTGCCAGCAGCAAGGTGGCAGGGGGCGCACCCCTCCACTTT,CASSKVAGGAPLHF
NA,TRBJ2-5,TRBV28,NA,TGTGCCAGCAGCATCGTGGCAGGGATCGGCCAAGAGACCCAGTACTTC,CASSIVAGIGQETQYF
NA,TRBJ2-7,TRBV5-4,NA,TGTGCCAGCAGCCGTACAGGGACCGAGCAGTACTTC,CASSRTGTEQYF
NA,TRBJ1-4,TRBV29-1,NA,TGCAGCGTTGAATCCAGGGAGACTGAAAAACTGTTTTTT,CSVESRETEKLFF
NA,TRBJ2-5,TRBV7-3,NA,TGTGCCAGCAGCCCCGACTACCAAGAGACCCAGTACTTC,CASSPDYQETQYF
few,TRBJ2-1,TRBV12-5,TRBD1,TGTGCTAGTGGTTTGGTACTCGGACAGGGTTACAATGAGCAGTTCTTC,CASGLVLGQGYNEQFF
NA,TRBJ1-2,TRBV7-9,TRBD1,TGTGCCAGCAGACCCCTTCGAGGGGGCTCGGGGTATGGCTACACCTTC,CASRPLRGGSGYGYTF
NA,TRBJ2-7,TRBV6-5,NA,TGTGCCAGTGGAAAAAACTCGTACGAGCAGTACTTC,CASGKNSYEQYF
NA,TRBJ2-7,TRBV7-8,NA,TGTGCCAGCAGCTCCCGGACTGAAGGAGGCTCCTACGAGCAGTACTTC,CASSSRTEGGSYEQYF
NA,TRBJ2-5,TRBV6-5,NA,TGTGCCAGCAGTTACAGGGGTGGTGGGGAGACCCAGTACTTC,CASSYRGGGETQYF
NA,TRBJ2-7,TRBV10-3,NA,TGTGCCATCAGTGAGACGGACTGGCAGACCGTCTCCTACGAGCAGTACTTC,CAISETDWQTVSYEQYF
NA,TRBJ1-1,TRBV7-9,NA,TGTGCCAGCAGCTTAGATGCAGGGTCGACTGAAGCTTTCTTT,CASSLDAGSTEAFF
once,TRBJ2-3,TRBV11-3,NA,TGTGCCAGCAGCACCCGTAAGGATTCCGGCACAGATACGCAGTATTTT,CASSTRKDSGTDTQYF
once,TRBJ2-5,TRBV5-1,NA,TGCGCCAGCAGCTTCCAGGGCAACCAAGAGACCCAGTACTTC,CASSFQGNQETQYF
NA,TRBJ1-1,TRBV3-1/TRBV3-2,TRBD1,TGTGCCAGCAGCCAACAGGGGGTGAATGAAGCTTTCTTT,CASSQQGVNEAFF
once,TRBJ1-4,TRBV28,NA,TGTGCCAGCAGAGTGACTAGATCTAATGAAAAACTGTTTTTT,CASRVTRSNEKLFF
NA,TRBJ1-5,TRBV19,TRBD1,TGTGCCAGTAAGGGGACAGGGGACGCGGGAAATCAGCCCCAGCATTTT,CASKGTGDAGNQPQHF
few,TRBJ1-6,TRBV27,NA,TGTGCCAGCAGTTTGATGCGCGTCCTCGATTCACCCCTCCACTTT,CASSLMRVLDSPLHF
NA,TRBJ2-7,TRBV6-5,NA,TGTGCCAGCAGTAACCAGGGTTACGAGCAGTACTTC,CASSNQGYEQYF
NA,TRBJ1-5,TRBV5-4,NA,TGTGCCAGCAGCTCCGGACCTTTGAGCAATCAGCCCCAGCATTTT,CASSSGPLSNQPQHF
NA,TRBJ2-6,TRBV30,NA,TGTGCCTGGGGATACTCTGGGGCCAACGTCCTGACTTTC,CAWGYSGANVLTF
NA,TRBJ1-2,TRBV12-3/TRBV12-4,NA,TGTGCCAGCAGTCCCCGGGACTCCTATGGCTACACCTTC,CASSPRDSYGYTF
NA,TRBJ2-7,TRBV21-1,NA,TGTGCCAGCAGTCGGGCAGGGCGGAGGGAGCAGTACTTC,CASSRAGRREQYF
NA,TRBJ2-7,TRBV3-1/TRBV3-2,NA,TGTGCCAGCAGCCAAGTCGAGGATTCCAGCGAGCAGTACTTC,CASSQVEDSSEQYF
once,TRBJ1-2,TRBV7-3,NA,TGTGCCAGCAGCTTAATTGGTTATGGCTACACCTTC,CASSLIGYGYTF
NA,TRBJ1-5,TRBV7-9,TRBD1,TGTGCCAGCAGCGTAACAGGGGGGGATCAGCCCCAGCATTTT,CASSVTGGDQPQHF
NA,TRBJ2-3,TRBV30,NA,TGTGCCTGGACGGGACACAGCACAGATACGCAGTATTTT,CAWTGHSTDTQYF
NA,TRBJ2-1,TRBV27,NA,TGTGCCAGCTGGCTGGCAAGCTCCTACAATGAGCAGTTCTTC,CASWLASSYNEQFF
NA,TRBJ2-5,TRBV12-3/TRBV12-4,NA,TGTGCCAGCAGGCTGGCAGGCCAAGAGACCCAGTACTTC,CASRLAGQETQYF
once,TRBJ2-2,TRBV6-1,NA,TGTGCCAGCAGTGATTCGGGAGCACCCGGGGGCGGGGAGCTGTTTTTT,CASSDSGAPGGGELFF
NA,TRBJ2-2,TRBV25-1,NA,TGTGCCAGCAGTGATCCCGGGACTGCGAACACCGGGGAGCTGTTTTTT,CASSDPGTANTGELFF
NA,TRBJ2-7,TRBV6-5,NA,TGTGCCAGCATTCAGGGAGGATTGTACGAGCAGTACTTC,CASIQGGLYEQYF
few,TRBJ2-5,TRBV12-3/TRBV12-4,TRBD1,TGTGCCAGCGGTCGCACAGGGGGGGAGACCCAGTACTTC,CASGRTGGETQYF
NA,TRBJ1-1,TRBV28,NA,TGTGCCAGCAGACTAACCCAGACAGGTAACACTGAAGCTTTCTTT,CASRLTQTGNTEAFF
NA,TRBJ2-7,TRBV27,NA,TGTGCCAGCAACCCCGGTGGGTTTAGCTCCTACGAGCAGTACTTC,CASNPGGFSSYEQYF
NA,TRBJ1-3,TRBV28,NA,TGTGCCAGCAGTGCCGTAGGAAACACCATATATTTT,CASSAVGNTIYF
NA,TRBJ2-1,TRBV5-8,NA,TGTGCCAGCAGCCGCGGGACCGCTAGCTCCTACAATGAGCAGTTCTTC,CASSRGTASSYNEQFF
NA,TRBJ1-2,TRBV19,TRBD1,TGTGCCAGTAGTACCCTACAGGGGCGAAACTATGGCTACACCTTC,CASSTLQGRNYGYTF
few,TRBJ2-2,TRBV14,TRBD1,TGTGCCAGCAGTCGGACAGGGGAGAACACCGGGGAGCTGTTTTTT,CASSRTGENTGELFF
NA,TRBJ2-7,TRBV6-5,NA,TGTGCCAGCAGCCCCCAGCTCCGAGGCGAGCAGTACTTC,CASSPQLRGEQYF
NA,TRBJ1-5,TRBV5-1,NA,TGCGCCAGCAGCTTGTCAGGGGGCAATCAGCCCCAGCATTTT,CASSLSGGNQPQHF
NA,TRBJ2-3,TRBV7-9,TRBD2,TGTGCCAGCAGCTTACGTGGGGGGGATAGCACAGATACGCAGTATTTT,CASSLRGGDSTDTQYF
NA,TRBJ1-2,TRBV19,NA,TGTGCCAGTAGTATGGCCGGAGGCTACACCTTC,CASSMAGGYTF
NA,TRBJ2-1,TRBV9,TRBD2,TGTGCCAGCAGCGCATACCTAGCGGGAGTCCCCAATGAGCAGTTCTTC,CASSAYLAGVPNEQFF
NA,TRBJ1-2,TRBV4-2,NA,TGTGCCAGCAGCCACCCCTTTAAAGGGGAGGGCTATGGCTACACCTTC,CASSHPFKGEGYGYTF
few,TRBJ2-1,TRBV11-2,TRBD2,TGTGCCAGCAGCTTCGAACTCTCAGCGGGAGGGCCTGGAGAGCAGTTCTTC,CASSFELSAGGPGEQFF
NA,TRBJ2-5,TRBV2,NA,TGTGCCAGCAGTGTCGAACCGGGACGTAAAGAGACCCAGTACTTC,CASSVEPGRKETQYF
NA,TRBJ2-1,TRBV30,TRBD2,TGTGCCTGGAGTCCCGGCCTAGCGGGTGAGCAGTTCTTC,CAWSPGLAGEQFF
NA,TRBJ2-3,TRBV19,NA,TGTGCCAGTAGTATTGGTCCAGGCAAAACCAGCACAGATACGCAGTATTTT,CASSIGPGKTSTDTQYF